The clone carrying this TCR beta chain was seen more than once but under ten times. Deep sequencing aimed at 1 in 200,000 to 1 in 1 million T cells' resolution. Sequencing used immunoSEQ multiplex PCR; TCRdb keeps in-frame clones, though not all of them. The sample lists about 140,000 clones, approximately 75% seen once, with about 29% in the top ten. This record comes from a study of cytotoxic CD8 clonotypes in ibrutinib-treated CLL. Frozen-stored PBMCs produced roughly 2 micrograms of genomic DNA for TCR beta libraries. Here the sequenced sample was PBMCs, taken after 12 months of ibrutinib treatment. This receptor was identified in a human donor with chronic lymphocytic leukemia.

CDR3 residues: CASSRTGTSGNTIYF. The CDR3 DNA reads as TGCGCCAGCAGCCGTACAGGTACTTCTGGAAACACCATATATTTT. The J gene is TRBJ1-3, the V gene TRBV4-1, with TRBD1 as a possible D gene (5 bases). Germline V gene data show CDR1 as MGHRA and CDR2 as YSYEKL. There are 15 residues in the CDR3. Trimming left V 4 bases short and J 1 base short, with 11 bases between.